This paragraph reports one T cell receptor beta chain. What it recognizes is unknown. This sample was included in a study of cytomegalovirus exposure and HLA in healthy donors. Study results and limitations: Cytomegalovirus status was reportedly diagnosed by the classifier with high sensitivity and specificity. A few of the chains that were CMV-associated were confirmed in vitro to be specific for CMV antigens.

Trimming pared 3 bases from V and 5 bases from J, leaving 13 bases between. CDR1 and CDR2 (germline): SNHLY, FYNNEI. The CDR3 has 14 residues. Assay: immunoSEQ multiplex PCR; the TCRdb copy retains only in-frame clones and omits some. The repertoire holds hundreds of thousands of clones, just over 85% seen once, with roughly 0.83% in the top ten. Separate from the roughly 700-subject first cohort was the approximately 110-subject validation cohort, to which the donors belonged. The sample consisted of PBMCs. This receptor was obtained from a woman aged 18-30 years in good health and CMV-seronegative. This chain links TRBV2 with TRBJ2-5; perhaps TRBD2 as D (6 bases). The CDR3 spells CASSEGGNGETQYF. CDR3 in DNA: TGTGCCAGCAGTGAGGGCGGGAATGGCGAGACCCAGTACTTC.